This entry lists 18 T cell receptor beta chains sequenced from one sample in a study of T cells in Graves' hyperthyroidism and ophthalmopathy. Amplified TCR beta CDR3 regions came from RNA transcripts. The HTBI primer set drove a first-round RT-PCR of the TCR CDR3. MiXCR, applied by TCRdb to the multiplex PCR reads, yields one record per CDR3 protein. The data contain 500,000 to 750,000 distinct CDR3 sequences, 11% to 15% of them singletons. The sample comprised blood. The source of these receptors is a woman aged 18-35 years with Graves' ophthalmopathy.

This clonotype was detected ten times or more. The CDR3 loop reads CASSLRPGGPGEQFF. CDR3 DNA: TGTGCCAGCAGTTTACGGCCGGGAGGGCCGGGTGAGCAGTTCTTC. The V call is TRBV27, the J call TRBJ2-1; 8 nucleotides match TRBD2. V lost 2 bases, J lost 9 bases, and 9 bases stayed unmatched. The V gene's germline CDR1 is MNHEY and CDR2 SMNVEV (reference sequence). There are 15 residues in the CDR3.

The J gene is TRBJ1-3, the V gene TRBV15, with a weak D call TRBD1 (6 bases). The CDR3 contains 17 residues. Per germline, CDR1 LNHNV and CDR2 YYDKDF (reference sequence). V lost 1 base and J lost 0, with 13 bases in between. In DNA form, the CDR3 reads TGTGCCACCAGCAGAGGGGTGGACAGCCGCTCTGGAAACACCATATATTTT. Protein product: CATSRGVDSRSGNTIYF. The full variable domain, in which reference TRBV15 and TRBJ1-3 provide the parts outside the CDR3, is DAMVIQNPRYQVTQFGKPVTLSCSQTLNHNVMYWYQQKSSQAPKLLFHYYDKDFNNEADTPDNFQSRRPNTSFCFLDIRSPGLGDTAMYLCATSRGVDSRSGNTIYFGEGSWLTVV.

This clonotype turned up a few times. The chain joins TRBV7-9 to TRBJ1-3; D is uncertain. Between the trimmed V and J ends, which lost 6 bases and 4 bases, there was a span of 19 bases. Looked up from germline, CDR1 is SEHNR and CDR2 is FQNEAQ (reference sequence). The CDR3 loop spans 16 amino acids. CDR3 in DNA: TGTGCCAGCAGGCCGACCCTCCGAGGGCCGGGAAACACCATATATTTT. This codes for CASRPTLRGPGNTIYF.

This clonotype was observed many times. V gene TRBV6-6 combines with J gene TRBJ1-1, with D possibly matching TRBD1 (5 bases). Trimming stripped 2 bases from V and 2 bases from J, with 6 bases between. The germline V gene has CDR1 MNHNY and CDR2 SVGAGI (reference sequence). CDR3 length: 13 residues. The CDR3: CASSYGDNTEAFF. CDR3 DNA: TGTGCCAGCAGTTACGGGGACAACACTGAAGCTTTCTTT.

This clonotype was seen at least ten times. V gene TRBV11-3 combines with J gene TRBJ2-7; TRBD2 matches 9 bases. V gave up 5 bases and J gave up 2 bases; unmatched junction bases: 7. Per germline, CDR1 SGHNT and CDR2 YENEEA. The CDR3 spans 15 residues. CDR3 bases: TGTGCCAGCAGCCCCCGAGCGGGAGGTGCCTACGAGCAGTACTTC. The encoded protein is CASSPRAGGAYEQYF.

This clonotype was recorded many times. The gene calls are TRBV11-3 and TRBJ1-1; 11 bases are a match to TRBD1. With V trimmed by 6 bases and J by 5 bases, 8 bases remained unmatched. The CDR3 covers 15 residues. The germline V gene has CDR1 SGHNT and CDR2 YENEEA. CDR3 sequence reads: CASSYLGTGGTEAFF. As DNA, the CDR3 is TGTGCCAGCAGTTACCTCGGGACAGGGGGTACTGAAGCTTTCTTT. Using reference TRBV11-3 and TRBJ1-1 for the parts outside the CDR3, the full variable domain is EAGVVQSPRYKIIEKKQPVAFWCNPISGHNTLYWYLQNLGQGPELLIRYENEEAVDDSQLPKDRFSAERLKGVDSTLKIQPAELGDSAVYLCASSYLGTGGTEAFFGQGTRLTVV.

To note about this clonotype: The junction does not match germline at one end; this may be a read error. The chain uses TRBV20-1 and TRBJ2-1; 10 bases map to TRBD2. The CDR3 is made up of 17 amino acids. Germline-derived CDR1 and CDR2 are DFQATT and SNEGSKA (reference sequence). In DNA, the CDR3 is TGCAGTGCTAGAGATCGCAGCCTAGCGGGAGCCCCCAATGAGCGGTTCTTC. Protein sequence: CSARDRSLAGAPNERFF.

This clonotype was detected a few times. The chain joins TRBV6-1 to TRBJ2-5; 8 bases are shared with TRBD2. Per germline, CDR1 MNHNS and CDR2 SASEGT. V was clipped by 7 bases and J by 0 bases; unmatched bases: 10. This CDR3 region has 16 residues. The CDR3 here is CASTLISGINQETQYF. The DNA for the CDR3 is TGTGCCAGCACTCTGATTAGCGGGATTAACCAAGAGACCCAGTACTTC.

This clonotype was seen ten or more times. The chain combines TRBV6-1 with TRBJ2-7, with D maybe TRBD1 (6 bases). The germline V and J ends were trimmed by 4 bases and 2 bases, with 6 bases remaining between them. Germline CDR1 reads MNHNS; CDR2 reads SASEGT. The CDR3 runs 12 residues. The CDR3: CASSGGPYEQYF. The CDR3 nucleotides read TGTGCCAGCAGTGGGGGGCCCTACGAGCAGTACTTC.

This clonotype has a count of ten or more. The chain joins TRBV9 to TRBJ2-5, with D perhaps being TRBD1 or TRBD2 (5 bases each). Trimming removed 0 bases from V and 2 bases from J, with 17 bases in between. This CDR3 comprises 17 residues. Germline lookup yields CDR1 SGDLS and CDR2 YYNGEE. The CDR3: CASSVAGAVGAQETQYF. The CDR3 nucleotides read TGTGCCAGCAGCGTAGCAGGAGCGGTAGGGGCACAAGAGACCCAGTACTTC.

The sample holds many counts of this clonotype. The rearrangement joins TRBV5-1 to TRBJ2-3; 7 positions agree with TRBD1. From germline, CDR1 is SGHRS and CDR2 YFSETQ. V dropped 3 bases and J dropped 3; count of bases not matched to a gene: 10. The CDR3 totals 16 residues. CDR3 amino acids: CASSSARGGRTDTQYF. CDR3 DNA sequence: TGCGCCAGCAGCTCGGCGAGAGGGGGCAGGACAGATACGCAGTATTTT.

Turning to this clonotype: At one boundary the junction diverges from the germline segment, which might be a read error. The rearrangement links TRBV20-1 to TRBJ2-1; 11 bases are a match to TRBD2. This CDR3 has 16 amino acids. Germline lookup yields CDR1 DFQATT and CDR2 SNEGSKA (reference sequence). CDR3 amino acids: CSARDTLAGAQSERFF. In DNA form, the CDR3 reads TGCAGTGCTAGAGATACACTAGCGGGAGCACAGAGTGAGCGGTTCTTC.

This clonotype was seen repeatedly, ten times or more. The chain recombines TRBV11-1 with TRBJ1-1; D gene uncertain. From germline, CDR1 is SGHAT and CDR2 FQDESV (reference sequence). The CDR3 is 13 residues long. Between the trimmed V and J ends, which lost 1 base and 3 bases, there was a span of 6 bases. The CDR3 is CASSLGEYTEAFF. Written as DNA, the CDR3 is TGTGCCAGCAGCTTAGGAGAATACACTGAAGCTTTCTTT.

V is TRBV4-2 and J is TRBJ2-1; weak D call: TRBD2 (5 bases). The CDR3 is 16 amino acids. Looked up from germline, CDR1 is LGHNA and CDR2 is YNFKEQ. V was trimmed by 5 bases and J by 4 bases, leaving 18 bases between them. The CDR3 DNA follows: TGTGCCAGCAGCTACGAGGGCCTCTCTATGTACAATGAGCAGTTCTTC. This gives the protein CASSYEGLSMYNEQFF.

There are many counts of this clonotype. This CDR3 reads CAWSVRQRSEQYF. CDR3 DNA sequence: TGTGCCTGGAGTGTACGGCAGAGGAGCGAGCAGTACTTC. This rearrangement joins TRBV30 to TRBJ2-7; D is unresolved. Germline values: CDR1 GTSNPN, CDR2 SVGIG (reference sequence). Between the trimmed V and J ends, which lost 0 bases and 6 bases, there was a span of 12 bases. The CDR3 is made up of 13 amino acids.

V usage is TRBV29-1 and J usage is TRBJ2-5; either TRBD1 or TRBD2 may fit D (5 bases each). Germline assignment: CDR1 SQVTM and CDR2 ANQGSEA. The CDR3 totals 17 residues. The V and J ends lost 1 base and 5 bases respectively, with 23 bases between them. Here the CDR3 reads CSVEVPMGPGSPETQYF. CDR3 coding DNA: TGCAGCGTTGAAGTCCCCATGGGACCAGGGTCCCCTGAGACCCAGTACTTC.

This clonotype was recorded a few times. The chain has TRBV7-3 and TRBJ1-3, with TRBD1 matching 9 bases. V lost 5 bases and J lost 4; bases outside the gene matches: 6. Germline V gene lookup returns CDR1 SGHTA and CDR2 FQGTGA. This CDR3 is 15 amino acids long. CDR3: CASSTTGGEGNTIYF. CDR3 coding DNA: TGTGCCAGCAGCACTACAGGGGGCGAGGGAAACACCATATATTTT.

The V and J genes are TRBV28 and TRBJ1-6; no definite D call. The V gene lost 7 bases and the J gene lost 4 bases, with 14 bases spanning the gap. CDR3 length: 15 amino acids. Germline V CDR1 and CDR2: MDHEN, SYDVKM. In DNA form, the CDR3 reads TGTGCCAGCACCCCCGTGCGCACATATAATTCACCCCTCCACTTT. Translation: CASTPVRTYNSPLHF.